This TCR beta chain was documented in a study of cytomegalovirus exposure and HLA in healthy donors. Study conclusions and caveats: The study labeled more than 150 TCR beta chains cytomegalovirus-associated.

60 Vbeta and 13 Jbeta primers were used in PCR. Some clones are missing from TCRdb's copy, which holds only in-frame ones; the method was immunoSEQ multiplex PCR. The data show under 200,000 clones, roughly 80% seen once. The V gene's germline CDR1 is GTSNPN and CDR2 SVGIG (reference sequence). The V gene lost 3 bases and the J gene lost 2 bases, with 7 bases spanning the gap. This CDR3 region has 12 residues. Points on this clone: Its antigen is unknown.

This receptor was obtained from a man aged 40-49 years in good health and CMV-seropositive. The J gene is TRBJ2-5, the V gene TRBV30; the D gene is possibly TRBD2 (5 bases). The sample comprised PBMCs. CDR3 coding DNA: TGTGCCTGGAGCGGCGGGCAAGAGACCCAGTACTTC. It is translated as CAWSGGQETQYF.